Below, one T cell receptor beta chain is given with its context. The antigen remains unidentified. This CDR3 contains 13 residues. Trimming took off 1 base at V and 4 bases at J, with 7 bases between the two ends. Germline V gene data show CDR1 as SNHLY and CDR2 as FYNNEI. This entry comes from a study of cytomegalovirus exposure and HLA in healthy donors. Study-level background: Assignment to the Caucasian-associated ancestry cluster applied to about 80% of the roughly 420 genotyped donors.

Vbeta (60) and Jbeta (13) primers were used in the PCR. The table came from immunoSEQ multiplex PCR; TCRdb's copy has only in-frame clones and leaves some out. The sample yields 140,000 to 150,000 clones, around two thirds seen once. Study findings and constraints: A later analysis associated 15,000 or so TCR beta sequences with HLA alleles at a 0.05 false discovery rate.

Sequenced: PBMCs. The sequence was obtained from a woman aged 55-69 years in good health and CMV-seropositive. The chain joins TRBV2 to TRBJ1-2, with D possibly TRBD1 on 5 matching bases. The DNA for the CDR3 is TGTGCCAGCAGTGAAGACAGGTTCTATGGCTACACCTTC. This sequence encodes CASSEDRFYGYTF.